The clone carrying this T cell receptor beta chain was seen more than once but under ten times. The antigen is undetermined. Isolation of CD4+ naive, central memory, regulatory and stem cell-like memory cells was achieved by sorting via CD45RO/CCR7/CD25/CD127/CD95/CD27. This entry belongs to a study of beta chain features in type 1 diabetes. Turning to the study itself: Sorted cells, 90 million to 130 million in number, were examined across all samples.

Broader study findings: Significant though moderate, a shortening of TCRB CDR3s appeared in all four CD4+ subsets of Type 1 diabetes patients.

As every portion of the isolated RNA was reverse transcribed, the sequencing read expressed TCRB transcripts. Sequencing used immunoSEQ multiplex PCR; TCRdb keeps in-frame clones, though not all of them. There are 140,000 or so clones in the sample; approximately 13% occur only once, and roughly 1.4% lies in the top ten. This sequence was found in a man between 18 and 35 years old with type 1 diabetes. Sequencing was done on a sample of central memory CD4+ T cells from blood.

CDR3 DNA: TGTGCCAGCAGTTTATCGAGGGGCGCCCCCGCCGAGCAGTACTTC. Translated, it gives CASSLSRGAPAEQYF. This sequence joins TRBV27 and TRBJ2-7; the D gene could be TRBD1 or TRBD2 (5 bases each). Germline CDR1 is MNHEY and CDR2 is SMNVEV (reference sequence). V dropped 0 bases and J dropped 6 bases, with 15 bases sitting between them. The CDR3 contains 15 residues.